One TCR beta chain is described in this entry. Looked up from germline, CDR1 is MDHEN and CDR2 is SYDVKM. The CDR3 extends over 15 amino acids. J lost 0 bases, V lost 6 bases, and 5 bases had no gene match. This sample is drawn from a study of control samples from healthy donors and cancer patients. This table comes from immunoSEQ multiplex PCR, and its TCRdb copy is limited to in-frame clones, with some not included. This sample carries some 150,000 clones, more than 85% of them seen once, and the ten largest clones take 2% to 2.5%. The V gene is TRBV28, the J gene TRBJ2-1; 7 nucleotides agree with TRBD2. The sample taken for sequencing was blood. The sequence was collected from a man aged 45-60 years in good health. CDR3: CASSPTGGSYNEQFF. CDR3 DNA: TGTGCCAGCAGCCCCACGGGGGGCTCCTACAATGAGCAGTTCTTC.